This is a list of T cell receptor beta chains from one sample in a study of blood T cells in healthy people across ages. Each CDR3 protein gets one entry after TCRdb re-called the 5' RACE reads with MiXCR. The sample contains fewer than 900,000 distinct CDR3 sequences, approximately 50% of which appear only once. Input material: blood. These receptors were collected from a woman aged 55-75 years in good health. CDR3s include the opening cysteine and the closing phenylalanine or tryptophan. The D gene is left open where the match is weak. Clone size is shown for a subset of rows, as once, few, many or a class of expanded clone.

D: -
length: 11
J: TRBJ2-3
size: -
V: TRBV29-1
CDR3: CSVRISDTRYF

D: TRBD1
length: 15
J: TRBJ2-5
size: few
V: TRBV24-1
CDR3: CATSDFRTGQETQYF

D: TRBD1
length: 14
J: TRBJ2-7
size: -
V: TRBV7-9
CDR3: CASSEPGQAYERYF

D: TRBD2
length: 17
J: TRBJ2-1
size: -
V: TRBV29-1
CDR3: CSVDPASGDKSSDEQFF

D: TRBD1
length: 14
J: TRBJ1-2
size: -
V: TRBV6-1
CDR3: CASNRGTTGYGYTF

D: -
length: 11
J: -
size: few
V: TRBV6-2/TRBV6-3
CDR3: CASSYVHEQYF

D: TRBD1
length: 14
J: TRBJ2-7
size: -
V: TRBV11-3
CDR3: CASSDSGTAYEQYF

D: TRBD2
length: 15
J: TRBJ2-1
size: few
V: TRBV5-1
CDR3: CASSSSLAGVSEQFF

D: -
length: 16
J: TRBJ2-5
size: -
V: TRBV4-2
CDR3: CASSLIPTGAQAAQYF

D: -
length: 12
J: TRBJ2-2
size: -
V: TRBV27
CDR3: CASARVAGELFF

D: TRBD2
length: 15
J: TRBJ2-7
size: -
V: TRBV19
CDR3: CASSTLAGGPGEQYF

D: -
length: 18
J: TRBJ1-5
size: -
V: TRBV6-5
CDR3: CASSYSGGGSSANQPQHF

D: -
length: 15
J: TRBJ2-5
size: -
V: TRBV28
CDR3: CASSHLGGPEETQYF

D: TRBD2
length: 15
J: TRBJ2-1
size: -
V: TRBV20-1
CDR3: CSASDPRAGDNEQFF

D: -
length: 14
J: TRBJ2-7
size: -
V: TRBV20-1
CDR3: CSARGRRFYNEQYF

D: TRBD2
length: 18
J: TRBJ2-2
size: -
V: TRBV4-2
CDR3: CASSQDNRAGGRTGELFF